This is a list of T cell receptor beta chains from one sample in a study of TIL therapy for anti-PD-1-resistant metastatic lung cancer. The assay was immunoSEQ multiplex PCR, and TCRdb's table has in-frame clones only and misses some. This sample yields 50,000 or so clones, of which 55% to 75% are seen a single time; around 5.4% belongs to the top ten. Source: tumor tissue, taken at baseline. The receptors come from a person aged 25-85 years with non-small cell lung cancer. The CDR3 runs from the conserved cysteine through the conserved F or W. Fields, in order: V gene, CDR3 length, J gene, clone size, CDR3 protein. Only some rows state a clone size, as once, few, many or a class for expanded clones.

TRBV5-4,15,TRBJ1-5,-,CASSLGAAGNQPQHF
TRBV6-5,13,TRBJ2-5,-,CASSYGTEETQYF
TRBV10-3,12,TRBJ2-1,-,CAISEGGFEQFF
TRBV30,16,TRBJ2-7,-,CAWSVGPPSSAYEQYF
TRBV5-4,14,TRBJ1-2,few,CASSQTGGLDGYTF
TRBV2,13,TRBJ1-1,few,CASTSLGDTEAFF
TRBV18,12,TRBJ2-2,-,CASSPRPGELFF
TRBV11-2,11,TRBJ2-1,-,CASRVAYEQFF
TRBV6-6,12,TRBJ1-2,-,CASSPLSQGYTF
TRBV29-1,15,TRBJ2-7,-,CSVQPRETNSYEQYF
TRBV19,15,TRBJ2-5,-,CASSIGGTEQETQYF
TRBV7-8,12,TRBJ1-2,-,CASSQTGDGYTF
TRBV6-6,14,TRBJ1-3,-,CASSYGTAGNTIYF
TRBV5-1,19,TRBJ2-7,few,CASSLTPGLAGGYAYEQYF
TRBV6-1,15,TRBJ2-5,-,CASSTMGEYQETQYF
TRBV27,20,TRBJ2-5,-,CASSSRRSGTSGRNQETQYF
TRBV10-3,14,TRBJ2-3,-,CAISPGTASDTQYF
TRBV6-5,16,TRBJ2-7,-,CASSYLLGQGFGEQYF
TRBV7-2,11,TRBJ2-2,-,CASSLRGELFF
TRBV5-1,16,TRBJ2-5,-,CASSLLRGRNQETQYF
TRBV27,16,TRBJ2-7,once,CASSLTGARGGYEQYF
TRBV7-3,14,TRBJ1-1,-,CASSLGGIYTEAFF
TRBV4-3,14,TRBJ2-7,-,CASSQDLGTYEQYF
TRBV4-3,14,TRBJ1-3,-,CASSQTVVGNTIYF